The 9 T cell receptor beta chains below come from one sample, sequenced in a study of T cells in women clearing cervical HPV infection. The assay was immunoSEQ multiplex PCR, and TCRdb's table has in-frame clones only and misses some. This sample's table has under 50,000 clones. The specimen was blood buffy coat. The receptors come from a woman aged 18-70 years with a cervical HPV16 infection that either progressed to CIN3+ or cleared (not recorded which).

Worth noting for this clone: The CDR3 extends 3 residues past the end of the read, so its final part is completed from the germline J gene. The rearrangement joins TRBV4-1 to TRBJ2-1; D might be TRBD2 (6 bases). CDR3 size: 15 residues. Germline CDR1 reads MGHRA; CDR2 reads YSYEKL. Trimming left V 0 bases short and J 4 bases short, with 10 bases between. Incomplete CDR3 DNA: TGCGCCAGCAGCCAAGAGGGGACTCGTTACAATGAG. It specifies CASSQEGTRYNE. The full CDR3 reads CASSQEGTRYNEQFF.

Concerning this clone: The read stops 3 residues short of the end of the CDR3; the missing end is completed from the germline J gene. The chain combines TRBV19 with TRBJ1-5; maybe TRBD1 (6 bases). This CDR3 region has 15 residues. Germline values: CDR1 LNHDA, CDR2 SQIVND (reference sequence). Trimming took 7 bases from V and 6 from J, leaving 19 bases between them. The covered CDR3 bases are TGTGCCAGTATCGAAGGACCTTTAGGGGGTCAGCCC. Translation: CASIEGPLGGQP. The CDR3 reads in full as CASIEGPLGGQPQHF.

In the case of this clone: The CDR3 end is not reached by the read, which stops 3 residues before it; the germline J gene fills it in. The gene calls are TRBV20-1 and TRBJ2-5; 7 positions match TRBD2. Germline V gene data show CDR1 as DFQATT and CDR2 as SNEGSKA (reference sequence). This CDR3 contains 14 residues. V trimming: 3 bases; J trimming: 3 bases; junction bases outside the gene matches: 7. Partial CDR3 DNA: TGCAGTGCTAGGGATACTAGCGCCGAAGAGACC. Protein product: CSARDTSAEET. From start to end, the CDR3 is CSARDTSAEETQYF.

Partial CDR3 DNA: TGCAGTGCTAGAGGTGGGACTAGCGATTACAATGAG. This codes for CSARGGTSDYNE. Given in full, the CDR3 is CSARGGTSDYNEQFF. The chain links TRBV20-1 to TRBJ2-1; 10 nucleotides line up with TRBD2. The read stops 3 residues short of the end of the CDR3; the missing end is completed from the germline J gene. Per germline, CDR1 DFQATT and CDR2 SNEGSKA (reference sequence). The length of the CDR3 is 15 residues. Losses at the gene ends were 1 base for V and 4 bases for J; bases not matched to a gene: 4.

Regarding this clone: The CDR3 end falls 3 residues outside the read, so it is completed with the germline J gene. The chain recombines TRBV18 with TRBJ2-7; D remains unclear. This CDR3 has 13 residues. V was clipped by 3 bases and J by 5 bases, with 11 bases between them. The germline gives CDR1 KGHSH, CDR2 LQKENI. CDR3 amino acids: CASSPRSSHEQYF. The sequenced part of the CDR3 DNA is TGTGCCAGCTCACCTAGATCAAGTCACGAG.

For this clone: The CDR3 goes on 3 residues after the read ends, and that part is filled in from the germline J gene. This chain uses TRBV19 with TRBJ1-2; 9 nucleotides align to TRBD1. Germline V gene sequence: CDR1 LNHDA, CDR2 SQIVND (reference sequence). The CDR3 sequence is 13 residues long. The CDR3 DNA, read in part, is TGTGCCAGTAGCGGGACAGGGTATTCTGAC. Translating it yields CASSGTGYSD. The full CDR3 protein is CASSGTGYSDYTF.

On this clone: The CDR3 end falls 3 residues outside the read, so it is completed with the germline J gene. The chain employs TRBV19 and TRBJ2-2; 9 bases map to TRBD2. After removal of 6 bases from V and 3 bases from J, the junction contained 5 bases not matched to a gene. CDR1 and CDR2 (germline): LNHDA, SQIVND (reference sequence). The CDR3 totals 15 residues. The chain's CDR3 is CASRKRGDYTGELFF. The covered CDR3 bases are TGTGCCAGTAGGAAGCGGGGGGACTACACCGGGGAG.

As regards this clone: Coverage ceases 3 residues before the CDR3 finishes, and the germline J gene fills in the end. J is TRBJ2-7 and V is TRBV6-2 or TRBV6-3; TRBD2 matches at 9 bases. The CDR3 runs to 16 residues. With 2 bases clipped from V and 2 bases from J, the junction kept 7 bases outside the gene matches. CDR1 is MNHEY and CDR2 is SVGEGT in the germline V gene. The CDR3 is CASSYNPGGRAYEQYF. The DNA read from the CDR3 is TGTGCCAGCAGTTACAACCCTGGCGGGAGGGCCTACGAG.

A remark on this clone: The read terminates 3 residues before the CDR3 end, so the remaining end is supplied by the germline J gene. The V call is TRBV11-2, the J call TRBJ2-2, with TRBD1 identical over 8 bases. V lost 5 bases, J lost 7 bases, and 3 bases stayed unmatched. Germline values: CDR1 SGHAT, CDR2 FQNNGV. The CDR3 has 13 residues. The DNA read from the CDR3 is TGTGCCAGCAGCCCGACAGGGGTCGGGGAG. This encodes CASSPTGVGE. The full CDR3 sequence reads CASSPTGVGELFF.